This T cell receptor beta chain was documented in a study of shared clonotypes between healthy human individuals. V was pared by 2 bases and J by 1 base, with 1 base of the junction left unmatched. Per germline, CDR1 MNHEY and CDR2 SVGAGI. This CDR3 comprises 15 residues. Note on this clone: In this CDR3 the conserved last residue, phenylalanine or tryptophan, is missing, so a read error is likely.

The authors loaded about 200 ng DNA, some 32,000 T cell genomes, into sorted-subset replicate PCRs. Some clones are missing from TCRdb's copy, which holds only in-frame ones; the method was immunoSEQ multiplex PCR. This sample yields 2,500,000 or so clones, of which 90% to 95% are seen a single time; around 0.14% belongs to the top ten. This clonotype was sampled from a man younger than 35 in good health. Material for sequencing was naive CD4+ T cells sorted from blood. The subset: CD45RA+ positively selected. The rearrangement uses TRBV6-5 and TRBJ2-7; 11 bases are a match to TRBD1. CDR3 sequence reads: CASSYRDRGSYEQYL. For the CDR3, the DNA is TGTGCCAGCAGTTACCGGGACAGGGGGTCCTACGAGCAGTACCTC.